The next 16 T cell receptor beta chains were all read from a single sample in a study of blood T cells in healthy people across ages. It was with a sample-barcoded 5' primer and a J-beta primer mix that a second PCR of about 6 to 12 cycles was run. One entry per CDR3 protein, called by TCRdb with MiXCR from the 5' RACE reads. The repertoire holds about 1,600,000 distinct CDR3 sequences, roughly 40% seen once, with 7.9% in the top ten. Sequences were obtained from blood. The receptor source for this set is a woman aged 18-29 years in good health.

The rearrangement uses TRBV11-1 and TRBJ2-7, with D maybe TRBD2 (6 bases). V was trimmed by 5 bases and J by 4 bases, leaving 12 bases between them. Germline lookup yields CDR1 SGHAT and CDR2 FQDESV (reference sequence). This CDR3 has 13 amino acids. CDR3 loop: CASSHPGLYEQYF. The DNA for the CDR3 is TGTGCCAGCAGCCACCCGGGACTTTACGAGCAGTACTTC. Complete variable domain (other parts from reference TRBV11-1 and TRBJ2-7): EAEVAQSPRYKITEKSQAVAFWCDPISGHATLYWYRQILGQGPELLVQFQDESVVDDSQLPKDRFSAERLKGVDSTLKIQPAELGDSAMYLCASSHPGLYEQYFGPGTRLTVT.

The genes are TRBV5-1 and TRBJ1-2, with 7 positions matching TRBD1. Germline loops: CDR1 SGHRS, CDR2 YFSETQ. The CDR3 has 17 amino acids. V lost 2 bases and J lost 0; bases outside the gene matches: 10. The CDR3 nucleotides are TGCGCCAGCAGCTTTAATACAGGGGCTAAAGCTAACTATGGCTACACCTTC. Translating it yields CASSFNTGAKANYGYTF.

Only a few counts were recorded for this clonotype. The rearrangement uses TRBV20-1 and TRBJ2-1; no definite D call. From germline, CDR1 is DFQATT and CDR2 SNEGSKA (reference sequence). The CDR3 is 13 residues long. The V end was cut by 1 base, the J end by 8 bases, with 12 bases between. The CDR3 DNA is TGCAGTGCTAGAGTACCAGGCATCCATGAGCAGTTCTTC. As protein: CSARVPGIHEQFF.

CDR3 loop: CASSSIARLAGGPQYNEQFF. CDR3 nucleotides: TGTGCCAGCAGTTCGATCGCCCGGCTAGCGGGAGGGCCGCAATACAATGAGCAGTTCTTC. J is TRBJ2-1 and V is TRBV27; 12 bases match TRBD2. Germline V gene lookup returns CDR1 MNHEY and CDR2 SMNVEV (reference sequence). Losses at the gene ends were 4 bases for V and 4 bases for J; bases not matched to a gene: 17. The CDR3 is made up of 20 amino acids.

In the case of this clonotype: Sequence at one end of the junction differs from germline and may be a read error. The chain has TRBV4-1 and TRBJ2-1; D is possibly TRBD1 or TRBD2 (5 bases each). The CDR3 is 17 amino acids. Germline CDR1 and CDR2: MGHRA and YSYEKL. CDR3 bases: TGCGCCAGCAGTCAAGATCCCCAACTAGTAGGACAAGAGACCCAGTTCTTC. Its protein product is CASSQDPQLVGQETQFF.

The genes are TRBV7-9 and TRBJ1-1; 9 bases are shared with TRBD1. Germline V CDR1 and CDR2: SEHNR, FQNEAQ (reference sequence). V gave up 5 bases and J gave up 10 bases; unmatched junction bases: 20. CDR3 length: 17 residues. CDR3 in amino acids: CASSPYPGQGGDRGAFF. In nucleotides, the CDR3 is TGTGCCAGCAGCCCGTATCCGGGACAGGGTGGTGACAGAGGAGCTTTCTTT.

The chain joins TRBV11-3 to TRBJ2-2, with D perhaps matching TRBD1 or TRBD2 (6 bases each). The V end was cut by 7 bases, the J end by 4 bases, with 10 bases between. Per the germline V gene, CDR1 is SGHNT and CDR2 is YENEEA. The CDR3 totals 13 residues. CDR3 sequence reads: CASNRGPTGELFF. The CDR3, as DNA: TGTGCCAGCAACCGGGGGCCCACCGGGGAGCTGTTTTTT.

This clonotype was found once. This sequence joins TRBV3-1 and TRBJ2-1, with 7 bases matching TRBD2. With V trimmed by 2 bases and J by 5 bases, 6 bases remained unmatched. The CDR3 extends over 15 amino acids. From germline, CDR1 is LGHDT and CDR2 YNNKEL (reference sequence). The CDR3 nucleotides are TGTGCCAGCAGCCAAAGTGGGACTACTAACAATGAGCAGTTCTTC. Protein product: CASSQSGTTNNEQFF.

The table lists this clonotype with a few counts. The V call is TRBV10-3, the J call TRBJ2-5; 9 bases fit TRBD2. V dropped 8 bases and J dropped 11; count of bases not matched to a gene: 18. The CDR3 length is 15 residues. CDR1 and CDR2 from the germline V gene are ENHRY and SYGVKD. CDR3 in amino acids: CAIDAGGPGVSEQYF. The CDR3 coding sequence is TGTGCCATCGACGCGGGAGGGCCAGGTGTGAGTGAGCAGTACTTC.

Regarding this clonotype: A junction boundary mismatches the germline segment, possibly from a read error. V and J are TRBV4-1 and TRBJ2-7, with 10 bases lining up with TRBD2. Germline V gene sequence: CDR1 MGHRA, CDR2 YSYEKL. The length of the CDR3 is 15 residues. The CDR3 protein is CTSSQVAGGTYEQYF. The CDR3 DNA reads TGCACCAGCAGCCAGGTAGCGGGAGGTACCTACGAGCAGTACTTC.

This clonotype was found many times. The chain has TRBV6-5 and TRBJ2-7; D may match TRBD1 or TRBD2 (5 bases each). This CDR3 contains 16 residues. Germline V gene lookup returns CDR1 MNHEY and CDR2 SVGAGI. V was pared by 5 bases and J by 0 bases, with 17 bases between. The CDR3 bases are TGTGCCAGCAGTAGGACCGGGACCACGAGCTCCTACGAGCAGTACTTC. Amino acids: CASSRTGTTSSYEQYF.

The chain combines TRBV9 with TRBJ1-3, with no clear D. Trimming pared 0 bases from V and 2 bases from J, leaving 9 bases between. This CDR3 region has 15 residues. Per the germline V gene, CDR1 is SGDLS and CDR2 is YYNGEE. In DNA form, the CDR3 reads TGTGCCAGCAGCGTAGGGCGTAAGGCTGGAAACACCATATATTTT. It is translated as CASSVGRKAGNTIYF.

The chain links TRBV28 to TRBJ2-5; 9 nucleotides align to TRBD2. Trimming removed 7 bases from V and 8 bases from J; junction bases left unmatched: 8. This CDR3 comprises 13 residues. Germline-derived CDR1 and CDR2 are MDHEN and SYDVKM. The DNA for the CDR3 is TGTGCCAGCAACCTACTGACTAGCGGCACCCAGTACTTC. Encoded protein: CASNLLTSGTQYF. The full variable domain, rest sourced from reference TRBV28 and TRBJ2-5, is DVKVTQSSRYLVKRTGEKVFLECVQDMDHENMFWYRQDPGLGLRLIYFSYDVKMKEKGDIPEGYSVSREKKERFSLILESASTNQTSMYLCASNLLTSGTQYFGPGTRLLVL.

The chain uses TRBV7-3 and TRBJ1-1, with D hard to call. The CDR3 consists of 14 residues. Germline-derived CDR1 and CDR2 are SGHTA and FQGTGA. V shed 2 bases and J shed 5 bases, with 12 bases lying between them. The CDR3 DNA is TGTGCCAGCAGCTTAGGACGTGGGAGGACTGAAGCTTTCTTT. It specifies CASSLGRGRTEAFF. The variable domain in full, completed from reference TRBV7-3 and TRBJ1-1, reads GAGVSQTPSNKVTEKGKYVELRCDPISGHTALYWYRQSLGQGPEFLIYFQGTGAADDSGLPNDRFFAVRPEGSVSTLKIQRTERGDSAVYLCASSLGRGRTEAFFGQGTRLTVV.

The chain has TRBV7-9 and TRBJ1-6; D gene uncertain. CDR1 and CDR2 (germline): SEHNR, FQNEAQ (reference sequence). Trimming shortened V by 0 bases and J by 0 bases, and 9 bases separated the two germline ends. CDR3 length: 17 amino acids. The CDR3 bases are TGTGCCAGCAGCTTAGCATCCGGCTTCTCCTATAATTCACCCCTCCACTTT. This codes for CASSLASGFSYNSPLHF.

The genes are TRBV30 and TRBJ2-7, with D perhaps matching TRBD2 (6 bases). The CDR3 sequence is 13 residues long. The V gene lost 0 bases and the J gene lost 7 bases, with 13 bases spanning the gap. Germline loops: CDR1 GTSNPN, CDR2 SVGIG (reference sequence). The CDR3 here is CAWSVGGAEEQYF. The CDR3 bases are TGTGCCTGGAGTGTAGGCGGGGCTGAGGAGCAGTACTTC. The entire variable domain, with the rest obtained from reference TRBV30 and TRBJ2-7, is as follows: SQTIHQWPATLVQPVGSPLSLECTVEGTSNPNLYWYRQAAGRGLQLLFYSVGIGQISSEVPQNLSASRPQDRQFILSSKKLLLSDSGFYLCAWSVGGAEEQYFGPGTRLTVT.